These 5 T cell receptor beta chains share one sample of origin, sequenced in a study of blood T cell repertoires in COVID-19. Using immunoSEQ multiplex PCR, the repertoire was profiled, and TCRdb retains in-frame clones only, with some absent. The table lists 56,000 or so clones, 85% of them singletons. The sequenced sample was peripheral blood. These receptor sequences come from a human donor in a cohort sampled during active COVID-19.

The chain links TRBV12-3 or TRBV12-4 to TRBJ1-2; the D is unclear. V dropped 5 bases and J dropped 12 bases, with 10 bases sitting between them. The CDR3 has 10 amino acids. CDR3 residues: CASSRRTHTF. As DNA, the CDR3 is TGTGCCAGCAGTCGTCGGACTCACACCTTC.

The CDR3 nucleotides read TGTGCCAGCAGCCGGGAGACCGGGGAGCTGTTTTTT. It yields the protein CASSRETGELFF. This chain uses TRBV7-9 with TRBJ2-2; D is perhaps TRBD2 (6 bases). V gave up 5 bases and J gave up 5 bases, with 6 bases separating them. The CDR3 covers 12 residues. CDR1 is SEHNR, CDR2 FQNEAQ, per germline (reference sequence).

This clone was found once. The chain carries TRBV11-2 and TRBJ2-1; 9 nucleotides agree with TRBD2. J was trimmed by 8 bases and V by 1 base; bases with no gene match: 12. CDR3 size: 17 residues. Germline lookup yields CDR1 SGHAT and CDR2 FQNNGV. CDR3 coding DNA: TGTGCCAGCAGCTTAGGTTCCGGCGGGAGGGCCCGAGATGAGCAGTTCTTC. It specifies CASSLGSGGRARDEQFF.

V usage is TRBV7-2 and J usage is TRBJ2-3, with TRBD1 identical over 12 bases. The trim removed 4 bases at V and 4 bases at J, leaving 12 bases unmatched. The germline V gene encodes CDR1 SGHTA and CDR2 FQGNSA. This CDR3 is 18 amino acids long. The CDR3 coding sequence is TGTGCCAGCAGCTCACTCCGGGGGACAGGGGGCGCCTCAGATACGCAGTATTTT. Translating it yields CASSSLRGTGGASDTQYF.

The chain recombines TRBV29-1 with TRBJ2-7; TRBD2 matches at 9 bases. V dropped 5 bases and J dropped 3; count of bases not matched to a gene: 8. CDR3 length: 14 amino acids. Germline assignment: CDR1 SQVTM and CDR2 ANQGSEA. CDR3 sequence reads: CSVRPAGGHYEQYF. The CDR3 DNA follows: TGCAGCGTTAGGCCGGCGGGAGGGCACTACGAGCAGTACTTC.